One T cell receptor beta chain is described in this entry. The antigen is undetermined. A much bigger clone sits one base away, suggesting this may be a read error. TCR beta VDJ and CDR3 profiling used genomic DNA as template. Each CDR3 protein is one row after TCRdb ran MiXCR on the reads. The table shows 400,000 to 600,000 distinct CDR3 sequences, with roughly a third occurring only once. This entry is derived from a study of CD8+CD57+ T cells in acquired aplastic anemia. Study summary: The average for DNA from sorted CD4+ and CD8+ cells was 3.2 ug. Broader study findings: The number of CD8+ CDR3 sequences shared by patients and controls was twenty-nine.

Patients picked for sequencing had shown CD8+CD57+ cell expansion detected by flow cytometry. In germline, CDR1 is WSHSY, CDR2 SAAADI. Trimming cost V 6 bases and J 10 bases, with 25 bases left between them. The CDR3 has 17 residues. The source is a human donor with aplastic anemia. The J gene is TRBJ1-6, the V gene TRBV10-2; D possibly corresponds to TRBD1 (5 bases). The material sequenced was sorted CD4+, CD8+, or CD8+CD57+ T cells (not recorded which) from PBMCs. DNA of the CDR3: TGCGCCAGCAGCCGAGAAAGGGAGACAGAGGGTAGATCACCCCTCCACTTT. This encodes CASSRERETEGRSPLHF.